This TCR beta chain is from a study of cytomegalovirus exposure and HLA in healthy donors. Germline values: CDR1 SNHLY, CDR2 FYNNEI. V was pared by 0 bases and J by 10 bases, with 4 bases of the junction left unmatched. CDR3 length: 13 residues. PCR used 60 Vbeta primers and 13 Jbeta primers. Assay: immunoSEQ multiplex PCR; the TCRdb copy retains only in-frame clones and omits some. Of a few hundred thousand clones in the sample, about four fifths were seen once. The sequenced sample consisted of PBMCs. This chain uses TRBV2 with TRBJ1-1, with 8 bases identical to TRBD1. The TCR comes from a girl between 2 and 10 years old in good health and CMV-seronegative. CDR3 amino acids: CASSEALGTGAFF. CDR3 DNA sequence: TGTGCCAGCAGTGAAGCGCTTGGGACAGGAGCTTTCTTT.